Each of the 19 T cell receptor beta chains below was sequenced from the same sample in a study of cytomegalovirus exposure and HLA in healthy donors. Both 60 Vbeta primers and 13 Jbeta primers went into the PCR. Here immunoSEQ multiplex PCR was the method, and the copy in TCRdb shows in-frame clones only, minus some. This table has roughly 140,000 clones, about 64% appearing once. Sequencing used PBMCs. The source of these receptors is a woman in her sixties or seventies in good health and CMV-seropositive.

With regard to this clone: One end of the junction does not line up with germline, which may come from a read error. The CDR3 nucleotides read TGTGCCAGCAGTGGGGGGGGCAGCTCCGACAATGAGCAGTTCTTC. Protein sequence: CASSGGGSSDNEQFF. V is TRBV28 and J is TRBJ2-1; TRBD2 might be the D (7 bases). CDR3 size: 15 residues. Germline CDR1 and CDR2: MDHEN and SYDVKM.

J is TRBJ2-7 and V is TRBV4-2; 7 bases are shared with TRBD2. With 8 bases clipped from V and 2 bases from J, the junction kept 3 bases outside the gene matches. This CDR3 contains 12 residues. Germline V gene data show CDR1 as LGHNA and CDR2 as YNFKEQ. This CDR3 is CASGLGAYEQYF. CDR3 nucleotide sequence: TGTGCCAGCGGACTAGGGGCCTACGAGCAGTACTTC.

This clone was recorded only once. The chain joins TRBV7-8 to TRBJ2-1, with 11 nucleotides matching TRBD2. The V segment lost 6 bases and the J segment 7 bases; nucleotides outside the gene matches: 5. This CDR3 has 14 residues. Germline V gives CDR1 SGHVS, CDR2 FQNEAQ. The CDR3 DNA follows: TGTGCCAGCAGACTCCTAGCGGGAGGAAATGAGCAGTTCTTC. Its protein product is CASRLLAGGNEQFF. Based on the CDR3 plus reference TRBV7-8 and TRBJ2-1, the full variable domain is GAGVSQSPRYKVAKRGQDVALRCDPISGHVSLFWYQQALGQGPEFLTYFQNEAQLDKSGLPSDRFFAERPEGSVSTLKIQRTQQEDSAVYLCASRLLAGGNEQFFGPGTRLTVL.

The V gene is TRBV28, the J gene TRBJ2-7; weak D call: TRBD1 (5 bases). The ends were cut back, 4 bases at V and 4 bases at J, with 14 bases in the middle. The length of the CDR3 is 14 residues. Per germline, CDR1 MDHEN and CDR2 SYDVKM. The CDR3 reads CASSSLGHRYEQYF. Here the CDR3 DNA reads TGTGCCAGCAGTTCACTCGGACATAGGTACGAGCAGTACTTC.

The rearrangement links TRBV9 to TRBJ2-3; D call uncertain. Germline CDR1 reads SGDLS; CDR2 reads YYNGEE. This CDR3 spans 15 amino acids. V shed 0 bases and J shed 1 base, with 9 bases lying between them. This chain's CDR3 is CASSVGGMGTDTQYF. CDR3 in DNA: TGTGCCAGCAGCGTAGGAGGTATGGGCACAGATACGCAGTATTTT.

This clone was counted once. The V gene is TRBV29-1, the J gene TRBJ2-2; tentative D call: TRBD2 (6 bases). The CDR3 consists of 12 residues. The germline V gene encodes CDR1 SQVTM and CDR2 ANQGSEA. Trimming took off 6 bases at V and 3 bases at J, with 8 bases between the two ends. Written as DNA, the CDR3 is TGCAGCGTGGGGGGTGACACCGGGGAGCTGTTTTTT. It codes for CSVGGDTGELFF.

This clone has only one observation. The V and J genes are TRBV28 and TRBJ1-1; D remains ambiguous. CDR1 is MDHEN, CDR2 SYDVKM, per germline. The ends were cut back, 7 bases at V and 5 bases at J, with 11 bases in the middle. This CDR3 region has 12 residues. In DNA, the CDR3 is TGTGCCAGCATCACGCGCGATACTGAAGCTTTCTTT. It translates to CASITRDTEAFF.

The CDR3 sequence: CASSLAGPAPQHF. As DNA, the CDR3 is TGTGCCAGCAGCTTAGCGGGGCCGGCGCCCCAGCATTTT. J is TRBJ1-5 and V is TRBV7-2, with TRBD1 as a possible D gene (5 bases). Germline V gene lookup returns CDR1 SGHTA and CDR2 FQGNSA. The V gene lost 0 bases and the J gene lost 9 bases, with 9 bases spanning the gap. The CDR3 loop spans 13 amino acids.

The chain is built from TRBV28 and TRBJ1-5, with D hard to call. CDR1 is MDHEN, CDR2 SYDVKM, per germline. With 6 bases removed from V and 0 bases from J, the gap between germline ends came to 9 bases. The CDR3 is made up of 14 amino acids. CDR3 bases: TGTGCCAGCAGCCAACAGCTTAGCAATCAGCCCCAGCATTTT. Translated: CASSQQLSNQPQHF.

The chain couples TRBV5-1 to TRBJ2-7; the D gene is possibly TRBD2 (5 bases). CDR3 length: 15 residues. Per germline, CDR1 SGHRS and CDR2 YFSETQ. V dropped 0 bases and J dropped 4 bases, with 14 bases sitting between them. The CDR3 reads CASSLGGGLGYEQYF. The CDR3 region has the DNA TGCGCCAGCAGCTTGGGAGGTGGACTTGGGTACGAGCAGTACTTC. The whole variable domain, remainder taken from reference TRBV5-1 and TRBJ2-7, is KAGVTQTPRYLIKTRGQQVTLSCSPISGHRSVSWYQQTPGQGLQFLFEYFSETQRNKGNFPGRFSGRQFSNSRSEMNVSTLELGDSALYLCASSLGGGLGYEQYFGPGTRLTVT.

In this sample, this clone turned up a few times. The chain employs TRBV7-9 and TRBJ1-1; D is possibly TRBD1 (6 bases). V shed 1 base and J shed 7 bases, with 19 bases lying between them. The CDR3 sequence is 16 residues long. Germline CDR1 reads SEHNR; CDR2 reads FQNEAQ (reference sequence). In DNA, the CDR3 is TGTGCCAGCAGCTTAGGGGGGGCGGGGGCGCTGGGTGAAGCTTTCTTT. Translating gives CASSLGGAGALGEAFF.

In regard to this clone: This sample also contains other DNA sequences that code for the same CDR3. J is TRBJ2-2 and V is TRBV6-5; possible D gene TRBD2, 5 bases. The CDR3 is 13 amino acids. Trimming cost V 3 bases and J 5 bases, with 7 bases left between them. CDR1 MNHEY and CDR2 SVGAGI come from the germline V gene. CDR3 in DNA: TGTGCCAGCAGTTATCCGGGGACCGGGGAGCTGTTTTTT. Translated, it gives CASSYPGTGELFF.

CDR3 nucleotide sequence: TGTGCCAGCAGCCTGAGCGGACTTGATACGCAGTATTTT. This translates into CASSLSGLDTQYF. The rearrangement joins TRBV7-3 to TRBJ2-3; maybe TRBD2 (5 bases). Per the germline V gene, CDR1 is SGHTA and CDR2 is FQGTGA. V was cut by 5 bases and J by 6 bases, with 12 bases left in between. This CDR3 is 13 amino acids long.

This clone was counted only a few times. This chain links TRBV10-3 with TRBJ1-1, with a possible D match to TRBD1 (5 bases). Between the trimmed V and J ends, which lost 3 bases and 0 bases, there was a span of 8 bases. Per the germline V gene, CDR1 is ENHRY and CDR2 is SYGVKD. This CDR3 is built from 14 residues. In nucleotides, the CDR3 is TGTGCCATCAGTGATTCCAGGGTGAACACTGAAGCTTTCTTT. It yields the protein CAISDSRVNTEAFF.

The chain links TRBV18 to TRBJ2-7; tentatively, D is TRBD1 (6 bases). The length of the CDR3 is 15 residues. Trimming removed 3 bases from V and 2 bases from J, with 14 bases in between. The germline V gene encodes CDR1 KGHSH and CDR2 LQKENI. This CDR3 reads CASSPLDSPAYEQYF. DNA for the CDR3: TGTGCCAGCTCACCCCTGGACAGCCCGGCCTACGAGCAGTACTTC.

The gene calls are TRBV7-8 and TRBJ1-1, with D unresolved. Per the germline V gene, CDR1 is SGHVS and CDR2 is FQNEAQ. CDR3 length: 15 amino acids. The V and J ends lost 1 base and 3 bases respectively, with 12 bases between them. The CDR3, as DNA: TGTGCCAGCAGCTTAGTGGTCGGCGGGGACACTGAAGCTTTCTTT. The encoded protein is CASSLVVGGDTEAFF.

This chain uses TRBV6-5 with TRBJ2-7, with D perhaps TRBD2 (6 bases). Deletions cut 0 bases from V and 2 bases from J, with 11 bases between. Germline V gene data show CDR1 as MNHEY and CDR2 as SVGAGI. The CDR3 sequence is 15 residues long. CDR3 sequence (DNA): TGTGCCAGCAGTTACTCGGGACTGAGTCCCTACGAGCAGTACTTC. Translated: CASSYSGLSPYEQYF.

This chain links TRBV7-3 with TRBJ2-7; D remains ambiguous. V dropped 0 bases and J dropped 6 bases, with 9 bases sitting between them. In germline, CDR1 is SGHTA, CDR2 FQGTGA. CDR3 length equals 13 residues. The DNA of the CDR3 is TGTGCCAGCAGCTTAACGTTAACCGGCGAGCAGTACTTC. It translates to CASSLTLTGEQYF.

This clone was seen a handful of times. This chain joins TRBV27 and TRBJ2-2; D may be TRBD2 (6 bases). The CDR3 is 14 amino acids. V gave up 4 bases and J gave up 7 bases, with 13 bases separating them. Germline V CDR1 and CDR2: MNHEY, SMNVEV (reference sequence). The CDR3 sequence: CASSWAGTHGELFF. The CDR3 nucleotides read TGTGCCAGCAGTTGGGCCGGGACTCACGGGGAGCTGTTTTTT.